This TCR beta chain derives from a study of blood T cell repertoires in COVID-19. Study summary: Collection of acute and convalescent COVID-19 samples took place in the United States, Italy and Spain. From T cells, B-cell-depleted T cells, or PBMCs came the material, which was cDNA or gDNA.

Original handling: Amplified reference gene primers provided the basis for estimating nucleated cell counts. Assay: immunoSEQ multiplex PCR; the TCRdb copy retains only in-frame clones and omits some. V and J calls and clone size are copied from that table; D and trimming were computed from the DNA. The sample comprises about 160,000 clones, 81% of which are singletons, and roughly 11% rests with the top ten. CDR3 length: 14 amino acids. Germline V gene data show CDR1 as ENHRY and CDR2 as SYGVKD. The ends were cut back, 4 bases at V and 2 bases at J, with 8 bases in the middle. The J gene is TRBJ2-2, the V gene TRBV10-3; D remains unclear. Sample: peripheral blood. The sequence derives from a man aged 55-75 years with active or convalescent COVID-19. The CDR3 sequence is CAISVQPNTGELFF. The CDR3 DNA reads as TGTGCCATCAGTGTACAGCCTAACACCGGGGAGCTGTTTTTT.